This T cell receptor beta chain was captured by sequencing in a study of CD8 T cells in ankylosing spondylitis. The CDR3 sequence is 14 residues long. Germline V CDR1 and CDR2: MNHNS, SASEGT. Trimming pared 4 bases from V and 9 bases from J, leaving 16 bases between. There are a few counts of this clonotype. No antigen is known for it. TCRdb reprocessed the 5' RACE reads via MiXCR and lists one record per CDR3 protein. The sample includes about 540,000 distinct CDR3 sequences, roughly 13% seen only once; the top ten take about 6.8%. Broader study findings: Within ankylosing spondylitis blood, a TCR beta motif made up of several highly homologous variants appeared to be characteristic.

Sequenced: blood, either unsorted or a sorted T cell fraction (not recorded which). The clonotype comes from a male donor with ankylosing spondylitis. V is TRBV6-1 and J is TRBJ1-5; D is unresolved. The CDR3 nucleotides are TGTGCCAGCAGTGCCGGGCAGGATTTAGGGCCCCAGCATTTT. Its protein is CASSAGQDLGPQHF.